This T cell receptor beta chain was documented in a study of shared clonotypes between healthy human individuals. Background on the study: Each donor had three CD4 naive, three CD4 memory, two CD8 naive and one CD8 memory plate.

Sequenced by immunoSEQ multiplex PCR; TCRdb stores in-frame clones only, minus some. The sample consists of 2 million to 2.5 million clones, approximately 90% of them appearing once. The sample holds one count of this clone. Its antigen is unknown. The donors were all Caucasian adults (living in Nashville, Tennessee). General study points: Some clonotypes were shared by all four sorted-subset donors, while others were not shared. The non-shared ones had lower generation probabilities than the shared ones.

Germline CDR1 reads MNHEY; CDR2 reads SVGAGI. V lost 7 bases and J lost 2, with 15 bases in between. The CDR3 spans 15 residues. The genes are TRBV6-5 and TRBJ1-3; D is perhaps TRBD1 (6 bases). Sequences were obtained from naive CD4+ T cells from PBMCs. Subset reported: CD45RA+ positively selected. This clonotype was obtained from a man aged 18 to 30 in good health. Some clones in this sample may be carry-over from other donors' samples. CDR3 region: CASTSGVTPGNTIYF. The DNA for the CDR3 is TGTGCCAGCACCTCAGGGGTGACTCCTGGAAACACCATATATTTT.